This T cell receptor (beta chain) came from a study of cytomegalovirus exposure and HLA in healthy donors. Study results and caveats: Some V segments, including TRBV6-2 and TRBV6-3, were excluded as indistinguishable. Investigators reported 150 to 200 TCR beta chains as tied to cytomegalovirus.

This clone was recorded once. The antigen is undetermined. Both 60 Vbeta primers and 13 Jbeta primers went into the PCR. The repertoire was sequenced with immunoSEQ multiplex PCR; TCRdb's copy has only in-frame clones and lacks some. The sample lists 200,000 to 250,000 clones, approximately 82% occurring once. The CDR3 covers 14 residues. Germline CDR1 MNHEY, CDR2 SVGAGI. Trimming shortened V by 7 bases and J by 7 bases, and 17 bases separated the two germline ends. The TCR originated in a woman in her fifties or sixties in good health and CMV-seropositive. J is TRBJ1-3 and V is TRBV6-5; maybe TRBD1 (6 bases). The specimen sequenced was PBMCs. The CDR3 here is CASTLQPRGNTIYF. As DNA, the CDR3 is TGTGCCAGCACCCTTCAACCCAGGGGCAACACCATATATTTT.